This TCR beta chain derives from a study of T cell changes during pregnancy in multiple sclerosis. The CDR3 loop spans 18 amino acids. Germline CDR1 MNHNS, CDR2 SASEGT. Trimming took 4 bases from V and 5 from J, leaving 21 bases between them. Measured with immunoSEQ multiplex PCR; TCRdb has only the in-frame clones, and not every one. The sample carries roughly 93,000 clones, 92% recorded once. Here the sequenced sample was peripheral blood, taken after pregnancy. The clonotype originates from a female donor in good health, enrolled as a control in a pregnancy study. This chain links TRBV6-1 with TRBJ1-6, with D tentatively TRBD1 (6 bases). The CDR3 here is CASSAKPHTGQNNSPLHF. CDR3 sequence (DNA): TGTGCCAGCAGTGCCAAGCCCCACACAGGGCAGAATAATTCACCCCTCCACTTT.